Detailed here is one T cell receptor beta chain. The record originates from a study of technical replicates of blood from several donors. Some clones are missing from TCRdb's copy, which holds only in-frame ones; the method was immunoSEQ multiplex PCR. The table shows approximately 82,000 clones, with more than 90% occurring only once. The CDR3 is made up of 16 amino acids. From germline, CDR1 is MGHRA and CDR2 YSYEKL. Unmatched junction bases numbered 9, after V lost 4 bases and J lost 4 bases. The chain is built from TRBV4-1 and TRBJ2-3, with TRBD2 matching over 9 bases. This TCR derives from a human donor in good health. Some clones in this sample may be carry-over from other donors' samples. The sample taken for sequencing was T cells isolated from PBMCs. The CDR3 nucleotides are TGCGCCAGCAGCCCACCTTTAGCGGGAGAGGCAGATACGCAGTATTTT. This translates into CASSPPLAGEADTQYF.